Sequencing of this TCR beta chain was carried out in a study of T-cell reconstitution after alpha-beta-depleted transplantation in children. Unique molecular identifiers were used in preparing the TCRbeta library. TCRdb reprocessed the PCR reads with MiXCR, giving one entry per CDR3 protein. Among approximately 350,000 distinct CDR3 sequences listed, approximately 10% were seen once. The trim removed 0 bases at V and 4 bases at J, leaving 12 bases unmatched. The CDR3 extends over 17 amino acids. Germline-derived CDR1 and CDR2 are DFQATT and SNEGSKA (reference sequence). This clonotype was sampled from a human donor who donated a stem cell graft to a child with acute lymphoblastic leukemia. This chain joins TRBV20-1 and TRBJ2-1; TRBD2 aligns across 7 bases. This sample comprised PBMCs from the stem cell graft donor, obtained from the stem cell graft. In DNA form, the CDR3 reads TGCAGTGCTAGAGATCAATATGGGGGGGGGTTATACAATGAGCAGTTCTTC. Translating it yields CSARDQYGGGLYNEQFF.